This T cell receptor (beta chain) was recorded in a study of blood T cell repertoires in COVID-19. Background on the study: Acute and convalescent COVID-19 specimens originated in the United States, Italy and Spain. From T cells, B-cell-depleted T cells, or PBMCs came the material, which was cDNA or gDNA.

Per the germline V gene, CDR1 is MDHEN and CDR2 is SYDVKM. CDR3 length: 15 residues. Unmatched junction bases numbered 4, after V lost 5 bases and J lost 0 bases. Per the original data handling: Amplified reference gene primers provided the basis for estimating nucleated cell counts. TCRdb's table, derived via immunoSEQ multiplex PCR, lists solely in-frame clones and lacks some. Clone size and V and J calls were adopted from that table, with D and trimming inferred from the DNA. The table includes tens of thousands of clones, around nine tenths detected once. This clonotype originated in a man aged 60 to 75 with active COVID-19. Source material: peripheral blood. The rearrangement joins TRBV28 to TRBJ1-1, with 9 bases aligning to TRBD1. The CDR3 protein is CASSPWTGVNTEAFF. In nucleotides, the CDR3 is TGTGCCAGCAGTCCATGGACAGGGGTGAACACTGAAGCTTTCTTT.